The TCR beta chain under discussion was sequenced for a study of PD-1 blockade in classical Hodgkin lymphoma (dated by TCRdb to the early 2020s). About the investigation overall: Nivolumab dosing was 3 mg/kg intravenously every 2 weeks, continuing until either disease progression or unacceptable toxicity. The study used TCR beta sequencing and CyTOF to define a peripheral blood immune signature of response to PD-1 blockade in classical Hodgkin lymphoma.

Study-wide conclusions, independent of this receptor: Baseline TCR diversity was reported to be lower in newly diagnosed patients than in healthy donors, and even lower in relapsed/refractory patients. Among trial patients, those achieving complete response had baseline diversity similar to that of newly diagnosed patients, while diversity was significantly lower in partial responders and progressors. The study was restricted to a single clinical trial cohort, and the causes of repertoire differences, possibly disease activity or prior therapy, were left undefined. A significant rise by C4D1 was seen in CD4+ but not CD8+ TCR diversity (p=0.0027 vs p=0.16), with the rise being most apparent in complete responders (p=0.02). Lower diversity was seen in patients whose nivolumab began less than 1 year after ASCT, and these patients were left out of later analyses so that immune reconstitution would not confound the results.

Genomic DNA was extracted with the Qiagen DNeasy kit from unsorted PBMCs and from negatively selected CD4+ and CD8+ fractions. Amplification of TCR beta CDR3 regions was done by immunoSEQ multiplex PCR with primers that anneal to V and J segments. A synthetic immune receptor repertoire was used to minimize amplification bias, and any residual bias was removed computationally once sequencing was done. The published analysis was carried out like this. Repertoire diversity was quantified as the Shannon entropy index using custom Python scripts. Unsorted, CD4+ and CD8+ repertoires were analyzed separately, except for combined analyses in which CD4+ and CD8+ sequences were merged in silico. A clone counted as expanded when the clone's frequency after treatment rose at least 2-fold relative to C1D1, and clones undetected at baseline were given a pseudocount of 0.5. Singleton clones were defined as clones with 0 or 1 copy at C1D1, and non-singleton clones were defined as clones with 2 or more copies. Clones expanded in unsorted samples were labelled as CD4+, CD8+ or unknown by matching protein sequences in sorted samples from the same patient. Wilcoxon tests were applied to paired samples to test diversity changes from C1D1 to C4D1. TCRdb took this table from immuneACCESS and kept in-frame rearrangements with V and J called. Such tables lack part of the clones; where checked against another copy, unresolved V genes explain under half of the gap, and the rest is unexplained. V and J calls and clone size come straight from that table; D and trimming were deduced from the DNA. Present in this sample are tens of thousands of clones, roughly 91% of which were seen just once. The ten largest clonotypes hold about 8% of the sample.

Counted from cysteine to phenylalanine, this CDR3 has 14 amino acids. The sequence is cut down to CDR3 DNA, 42 bases in frame from base 1. Clipping removes 3 bases from V and 2 bases from J, with 3 as the unmatched junction base count. The germline V gene yields KGHSH for CDR1 and LQKENI for CDR2. The time point tag for this specimen amounts to: cycle 1 day 1 (C1D1), immediately before nivolumab initiation. Every trial patient had relapsed after autologous stem cell transplantation, and cohorts A, B and C differed in prior brentuximab vedotin exposure. The trial cohort included 45 to 65 patients with relapsed/refractory classical Hodgkin lymphoma, and each patient had a best overall response of complete response, partial response or progressive disease. Trial patients were treated with single-agent nivolumab in the multi-cohort phase II CheckMate 205 trial. Best overall response was determined by an independent review committee according to the 2007 International Working Group response criteria. Trial PBMCs were collected immediately before nivolumab initiation (C1D1) and during therapy at cycle 2 day 1 and cycle 4 day 1. Peripheral blood was collected in 8 mL Vacutainer Cell Preparation Tubes, from which PBMCs were isolated by centrifugation and then cryopreserved.

For this clone: The specificity of this receptor is unknown. No much larger clone exists at a distance of one base, and base qualities are not known.

The chain is assembled from TRBV18 and TRBJ2-5; 7 bases in the middle match TRBD1. This clonotype was sampled from a human donor with classical Hodgkin lymphoma. The material was peripheral blood mononuclear cells (PBMCs), obtained at baseline. The DNA reads TGTGCCAGCTCACCTGCCAGGGGGCAAGAGACCCAGTACTTC. Its protein is CASSPARGQETQYF.